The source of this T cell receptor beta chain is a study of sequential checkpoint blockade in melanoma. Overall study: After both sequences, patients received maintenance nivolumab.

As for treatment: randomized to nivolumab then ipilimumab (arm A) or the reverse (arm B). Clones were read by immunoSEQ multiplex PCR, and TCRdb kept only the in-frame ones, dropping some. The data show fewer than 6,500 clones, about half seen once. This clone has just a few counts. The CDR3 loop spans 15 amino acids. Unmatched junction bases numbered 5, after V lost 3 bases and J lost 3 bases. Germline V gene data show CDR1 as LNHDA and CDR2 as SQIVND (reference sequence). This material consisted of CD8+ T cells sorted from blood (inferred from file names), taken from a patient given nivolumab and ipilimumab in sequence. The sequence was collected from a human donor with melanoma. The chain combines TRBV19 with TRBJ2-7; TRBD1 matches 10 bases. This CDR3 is CASSIGTGEIYEQYF. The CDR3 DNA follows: TGTGCCAGTAGTATTGGGACAGGGGAAATCTACGAGCAGTACTTC.